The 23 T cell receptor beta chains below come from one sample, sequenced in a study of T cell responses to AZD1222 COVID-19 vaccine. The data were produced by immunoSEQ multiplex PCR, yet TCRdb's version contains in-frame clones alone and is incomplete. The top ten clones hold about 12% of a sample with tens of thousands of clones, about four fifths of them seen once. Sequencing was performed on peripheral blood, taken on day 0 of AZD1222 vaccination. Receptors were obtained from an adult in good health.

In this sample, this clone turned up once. CDR3 nucleotide sequence: TGTGCCAGCAGTTACTCGGGACAGGGGCGCTGGTTCTTT. It yields the protein CASSYSGQGRWFF. This chain connects TRBV6-2 or TRBV6-3 to TRBJ1-1; 10 nucleotides agree with TRBD1. CDR1 and CDR2 (germline): MNHEY, SVGEGT. V dropped 0 bases and J dropped 14; count of bases not matched to a gene: 6. CDR3 length: 13 residues.

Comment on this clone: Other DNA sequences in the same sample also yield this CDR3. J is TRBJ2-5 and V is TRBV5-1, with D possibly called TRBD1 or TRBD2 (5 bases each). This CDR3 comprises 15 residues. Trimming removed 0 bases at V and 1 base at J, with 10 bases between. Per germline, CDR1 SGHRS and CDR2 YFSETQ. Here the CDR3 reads CASSLVGGPQETQYF. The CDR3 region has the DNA TGCGCCAGCAGCTTGGTTGGGGGACCCCAAGAGACCCAGTACTTC.

The CDR3 protein is CASRVPGGQNTGELFF. The CDR3 coding sequence is TGTGCCAGCCGCGTTCCGGGGGGACAGAACACCGGGGAGCTGTTTTTT. The chain uses TRBV7-9 and TRBJ2-2; perhaps TRBD2 as D (7 bases). V lost 8 bases, J lost 1 base, and 17 bases lay in between. The germline V gene has CDR1 SEHNR and CDR2 FQNEAQ (reference sequence). The CDR3 covers 16 residues.

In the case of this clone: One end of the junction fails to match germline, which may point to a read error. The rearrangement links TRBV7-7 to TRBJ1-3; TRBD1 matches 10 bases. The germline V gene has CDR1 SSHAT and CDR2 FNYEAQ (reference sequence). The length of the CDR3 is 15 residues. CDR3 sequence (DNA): TGTGCTAGCAGCTTAGACAGGGGGCTAGGAAACACCATATATTTT. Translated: CASSLDRGLGNTIYF.

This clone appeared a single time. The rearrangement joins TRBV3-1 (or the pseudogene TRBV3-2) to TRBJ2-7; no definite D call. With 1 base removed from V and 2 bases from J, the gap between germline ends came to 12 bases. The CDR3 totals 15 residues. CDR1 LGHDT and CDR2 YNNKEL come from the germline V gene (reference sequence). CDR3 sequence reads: CASSQGARVAYEQYF. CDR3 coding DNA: TGTGCCAGCAGCCAAGGGGCCCGGGTGGCCTACGAGCAGTACTTC.

CDR3 sequence (DNA): TGTGCCAGCAGCCAAGATGGGGCAGGGAAGGTTAACACCGGGGAGCTGTTTTTT. Amino acids: CASSQDGAGKVNTGELFF. The V call is TRBV3-1 (or the pseudogene TRBV3-2), the J call TRBJ2-2, with a tentative D call TRBD1 (5 bases). CDR3 length: 18 amino acids. V was trimmed by 0 bases and J by 2 bases, leaving 16 bases between them. CDR1 and CDR2 (germline): LGHDT, YNNKEL (reference sequence).

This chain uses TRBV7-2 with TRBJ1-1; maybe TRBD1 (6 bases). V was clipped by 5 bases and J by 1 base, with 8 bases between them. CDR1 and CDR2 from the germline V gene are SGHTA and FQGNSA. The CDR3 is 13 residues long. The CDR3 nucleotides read TGTGCCAGCAGCGTACAGGGGAACACTGAAGCTTTCTTT. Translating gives CASSVQGNTEAFF.

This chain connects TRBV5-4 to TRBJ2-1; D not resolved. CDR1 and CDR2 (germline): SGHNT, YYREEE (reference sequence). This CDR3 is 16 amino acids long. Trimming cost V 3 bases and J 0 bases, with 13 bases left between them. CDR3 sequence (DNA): TGTGCCAGCAGCTCCTCGGACCAAAGCTCCTACAATGAGCAGTTCTTC. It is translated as CASSSSDQSSYNEQFF.

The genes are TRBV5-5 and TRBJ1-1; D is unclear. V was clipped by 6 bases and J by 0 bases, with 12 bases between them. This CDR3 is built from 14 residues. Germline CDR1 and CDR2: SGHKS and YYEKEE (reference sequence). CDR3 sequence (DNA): TGTGCCAGCACCTCGCTGGGGATGAACACTGAAGCTTTCTTT. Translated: CASTSLGMNTEAFF.

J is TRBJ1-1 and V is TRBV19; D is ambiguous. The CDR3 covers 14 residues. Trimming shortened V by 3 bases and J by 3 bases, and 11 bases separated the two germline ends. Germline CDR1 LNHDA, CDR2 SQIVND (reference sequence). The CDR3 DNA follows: TGTGCCAGTAGTATCGTAGGGATGGACACTGAAGCTTTCTTT. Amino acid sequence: CASSIVGMDTEAFF.

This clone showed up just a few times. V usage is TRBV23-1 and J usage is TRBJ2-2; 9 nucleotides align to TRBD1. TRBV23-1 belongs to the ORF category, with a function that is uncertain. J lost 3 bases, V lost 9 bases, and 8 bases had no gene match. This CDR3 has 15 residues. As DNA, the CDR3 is TGCGCCAGGCACACCTGGGACAGGGACACCGGGGAGCTGTTTTTT. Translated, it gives CARHTWDRDTGELFF.

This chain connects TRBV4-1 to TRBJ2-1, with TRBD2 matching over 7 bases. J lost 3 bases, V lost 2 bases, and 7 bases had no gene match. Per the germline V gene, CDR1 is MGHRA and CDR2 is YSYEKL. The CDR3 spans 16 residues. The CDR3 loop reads CASSQSERGNYNEQFF. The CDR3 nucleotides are TGCGCCAGCAGCCAATCCGAGCGGGGAAACTACAATGAGCAGTTCTTC.

The CDR3 here is CASSLGEYTEAFF. As DNA, the CDR3 is TGTGCCAGCAGCTTAGGCGAATACACTGAAGCTTTCTTT. The genes are TRBV7-9 and TRBJ1-1; D gene unclear. The CDR3 totals 13 residues. V was shortened by 1 base and J by 3 bases, with 6 bases between the two germline ends. Germline V gives CDR1 SEHNR, CDR2 FQNEAQ (reference sequence).

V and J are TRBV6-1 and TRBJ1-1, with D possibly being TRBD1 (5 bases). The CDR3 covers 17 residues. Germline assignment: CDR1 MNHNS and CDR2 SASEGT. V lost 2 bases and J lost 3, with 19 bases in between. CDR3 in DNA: TGTGCCAGCAGTGAAAGGCAGGGAACCACCGCCGACACTGAAGCTTTCTTT. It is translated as CASSERQGTTADTEAFF.

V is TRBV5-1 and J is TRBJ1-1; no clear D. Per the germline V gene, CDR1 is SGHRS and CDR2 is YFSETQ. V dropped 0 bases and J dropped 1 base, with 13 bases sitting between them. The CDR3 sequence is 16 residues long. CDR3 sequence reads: CASSLASIKGNTEAFF. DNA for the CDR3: TGCGCCAGCAGCTTGGCCTCTATCAAGGGGAACACTGAAGCTTTCTTT.

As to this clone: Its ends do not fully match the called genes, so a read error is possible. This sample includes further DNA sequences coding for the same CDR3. The CDR3 nucleotides are TGCGCCAGCAGCTTGGGGGTTCGTCAGCCCCAGCATTTC. Its protein is CASSLGVRQPQHF. The chain employs TRBV5-1 and TRBJ1-5, with D unresolved. Germline loops: CDR1 SGHRS, CDR2 YFSETQ. CDR3 length equals 13 residues.

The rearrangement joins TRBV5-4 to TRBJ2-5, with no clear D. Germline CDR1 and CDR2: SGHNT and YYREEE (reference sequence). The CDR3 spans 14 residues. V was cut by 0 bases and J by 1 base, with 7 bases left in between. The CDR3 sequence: CASSLVATQETQYF. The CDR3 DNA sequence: TGTGCCAGCAGCTTGGTGGCAACCCAAGAGACCCAGTACTTC.

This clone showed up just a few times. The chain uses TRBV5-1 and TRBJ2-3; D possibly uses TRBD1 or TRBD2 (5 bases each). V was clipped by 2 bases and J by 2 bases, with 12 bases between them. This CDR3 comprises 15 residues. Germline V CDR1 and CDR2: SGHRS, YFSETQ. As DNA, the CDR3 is TGCGCCAGCAGCTTAACGGGGCTTGACACAGATACGCAGTATTTT. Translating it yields CASSLTGLDTDTQYF.

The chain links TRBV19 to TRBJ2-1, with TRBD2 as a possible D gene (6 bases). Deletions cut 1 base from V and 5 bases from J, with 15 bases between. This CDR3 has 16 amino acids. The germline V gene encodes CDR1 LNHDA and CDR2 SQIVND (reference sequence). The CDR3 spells CASSIGRGVRHNEQFF. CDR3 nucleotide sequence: TGTGCCAGTAGTATAGGGAGGGGAGTACGTCACAATGAGCAGTTCTTC.

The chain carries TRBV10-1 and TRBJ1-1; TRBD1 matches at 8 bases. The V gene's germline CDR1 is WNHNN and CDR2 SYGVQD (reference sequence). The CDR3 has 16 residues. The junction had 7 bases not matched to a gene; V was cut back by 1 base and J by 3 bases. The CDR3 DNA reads TGCGCCAGCAGTGAGTGGCCAGGGGGCCGGGACACTGAAGCTTTCTTT. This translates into CASSEWPGGRDTEAFF.

CDR3 coding DNA: TGCGCCAGCAGCGCGGGGACAGGCTCAGATCGGACGCGAAACACCATATATTTT. Its protein is CASSAGTGSDRTRNTIYF. This chain uses TRBV5-1 with TRBJ1-3; TRBD1 agrees at 8 bases. Germline assignment: CDR1 SGHRS and CDR2 YFSETQ. CDR3 length equals 18 residues. The J segment lost 5 bases and the V segment lost 4 bases, leaving 17 bases of the junction unmatched.

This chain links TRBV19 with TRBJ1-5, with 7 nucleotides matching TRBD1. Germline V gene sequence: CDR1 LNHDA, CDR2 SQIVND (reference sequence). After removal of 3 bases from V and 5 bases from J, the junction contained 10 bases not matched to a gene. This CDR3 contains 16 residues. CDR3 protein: CASSMVGGRFDQPQHF. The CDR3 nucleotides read TGTGCCAGTAGTATGGTAGGGGGCAGGTTCGATCAGCCCCAGCATTTT. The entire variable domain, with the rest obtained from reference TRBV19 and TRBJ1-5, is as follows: DGGITQSPKYLFRKEGQNVTLSCEQNLNHDAMYWYRQDPGQGLRLIYYSQIVNDFQKGDIAEGYSVSREKKESFPLTVTSAQKNPTAFYLCASSMVGGRFDQPQHFGDGTRLSIL.

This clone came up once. The CDR3 DNA reads as TGTGCCAGCAGACTGACAGGGTTAGCAGCGAACACTGAAGCTTTCTTT. It translates to CASRLTGLAANTEAFF. The V gene is TRBV28, the J gene TRBJ1-1, with TRBD1 matching over 7 bases. V lost 6 bases, J lost 1 base, and 11 bases stayed unmatched. The germline V gene encodes CDR1 MDHEN and CDR2 SYDVKM. The CDR3 runs to 16 residues.